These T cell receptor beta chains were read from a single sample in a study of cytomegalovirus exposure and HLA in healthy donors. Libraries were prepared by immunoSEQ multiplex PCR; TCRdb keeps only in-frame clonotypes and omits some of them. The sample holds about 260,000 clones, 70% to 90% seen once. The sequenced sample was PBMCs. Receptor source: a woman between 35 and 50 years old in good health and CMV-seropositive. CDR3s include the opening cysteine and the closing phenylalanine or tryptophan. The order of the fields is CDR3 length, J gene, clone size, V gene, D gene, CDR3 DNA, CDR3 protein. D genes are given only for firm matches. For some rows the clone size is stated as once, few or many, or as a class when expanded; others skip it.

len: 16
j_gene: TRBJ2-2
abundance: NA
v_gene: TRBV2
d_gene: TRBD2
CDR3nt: TGTGCCAGCAGACAGGAGAGCGGGAGGGCTTCCGGGGAGCTGTTTTTT
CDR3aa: CASRQESGRASGELFF

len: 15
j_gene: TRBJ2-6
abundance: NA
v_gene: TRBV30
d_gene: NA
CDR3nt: TGTGCCTGGAGTGGAGGGCCCGCTGGGGCCAACGTCCTGACTTTC
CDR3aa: CAWSGGPAGANVLTF

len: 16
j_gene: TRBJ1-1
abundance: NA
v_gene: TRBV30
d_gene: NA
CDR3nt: TGTGCCTGGAGTGGATTGGGGGGAACCATGAACACTGAAGCTTTCTTT
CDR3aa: CAWSGLGGTMNTEAFF

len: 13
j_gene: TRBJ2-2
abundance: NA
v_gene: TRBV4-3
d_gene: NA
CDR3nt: TGCGCCAGCAGCTCCGCTAGCCCCGGGGAGCTGTTTTTT
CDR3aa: CASSSASPGELFF

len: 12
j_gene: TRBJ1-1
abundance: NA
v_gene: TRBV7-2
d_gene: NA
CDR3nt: TGTGCCAGCAGCTTTCTTAACACTGAAGCTTTCTTT
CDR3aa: CASSFLNTEAFF

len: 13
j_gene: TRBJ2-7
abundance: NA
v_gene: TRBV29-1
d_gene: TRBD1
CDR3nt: TGCAGCGTTGAAGATGGGACAGGGAGGGAGCAGTACTTC
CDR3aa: CSVEDGTGREQYF

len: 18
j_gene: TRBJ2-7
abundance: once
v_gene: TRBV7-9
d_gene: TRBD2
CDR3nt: TGTGCCAGCAGCTTAGATGGACTAGCGGGAGGACCAGCCTACGAGCAGTACTTC
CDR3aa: CASSLDGLAGGPAYEQYF

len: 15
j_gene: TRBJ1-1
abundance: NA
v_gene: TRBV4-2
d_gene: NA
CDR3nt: TGTGCCAGCGGACTTCACTCCCGGCAGAACACTGAAGCTTTCTTT
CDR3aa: CASGLHSRQNTEAFF

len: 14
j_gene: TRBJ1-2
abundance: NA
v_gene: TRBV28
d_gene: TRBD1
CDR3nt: TGTGCCAGCACAAAGGCCCACAGGGGGATTGGCTACACCTTC
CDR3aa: CASTKAHRGIGYTF

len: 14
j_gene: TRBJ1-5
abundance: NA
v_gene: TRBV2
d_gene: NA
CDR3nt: TGTGCCAGCAGTGAAAGGGGGAACAATCAGCCCCAGCATTTT
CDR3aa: CASSERGNNQPQHF

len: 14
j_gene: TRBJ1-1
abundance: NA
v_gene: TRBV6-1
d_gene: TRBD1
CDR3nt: TGTGCCAGCAGAAGGGACAGGGGGGATCCTGAAGCTTTCTTT
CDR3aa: CASRRDRGDPEAFF

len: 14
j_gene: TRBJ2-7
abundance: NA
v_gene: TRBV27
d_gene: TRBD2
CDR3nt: TGTGCCAGCAAGCCGGGCGGGAGGGGGACCGAGCAGTACTTC
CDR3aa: CASKPGGRGTEQYF

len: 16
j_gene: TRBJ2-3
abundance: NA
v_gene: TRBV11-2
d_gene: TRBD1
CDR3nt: TGTGCCAGCAGCTTCCGGACAGGAGCTAGCACAGATACGCAGTATTTT
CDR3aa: CASSFRTGASTDTQYF

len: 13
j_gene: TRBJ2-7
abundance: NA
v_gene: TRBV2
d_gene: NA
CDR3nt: TGTGCCAGCAGTTTGGACAGACTCTACGAGCAGTACTTC
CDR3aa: CASSLDRLYEQYF

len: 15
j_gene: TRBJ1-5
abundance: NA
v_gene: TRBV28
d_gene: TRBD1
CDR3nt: TGTGCCAGCAGTACAGGGGGCGACGCCAATCAGCCCCAGCATTTT
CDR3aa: CASSTGGDANQPQHF

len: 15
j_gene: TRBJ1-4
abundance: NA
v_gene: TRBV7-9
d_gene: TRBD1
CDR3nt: TGTGCCAGCAGTCCTCAGGGGGCTTATTGGGAAAAACTGTTTTTT
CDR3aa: CASSPQGAYWEKLFF

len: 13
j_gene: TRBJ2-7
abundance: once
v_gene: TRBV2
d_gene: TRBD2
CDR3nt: TGTGCCAGCGGCGGCGGGAGTAATCGCGAGCAGTACTTC
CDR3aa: CASGGGSNREQYF

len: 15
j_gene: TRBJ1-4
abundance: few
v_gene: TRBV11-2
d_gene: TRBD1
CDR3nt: TGTGCCAGCAGCCCGAGAGGGGACAGTCCGGAAAAACTGTTTTTT
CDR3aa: CASSPRGDSPEKLFF

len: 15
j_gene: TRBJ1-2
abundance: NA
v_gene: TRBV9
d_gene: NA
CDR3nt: TGTGCCAGCAGCGAAAGTCCTGTGGGGCTGTATGGCTACACCTTC
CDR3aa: CASSESPVGLYGYTF

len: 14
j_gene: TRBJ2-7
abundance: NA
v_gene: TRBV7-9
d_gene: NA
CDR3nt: TGTGCCAGCAGCTTAGTTCCAGGGGACGACGAGCAGTACTTC
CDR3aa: CASSLVPGDDEQYF

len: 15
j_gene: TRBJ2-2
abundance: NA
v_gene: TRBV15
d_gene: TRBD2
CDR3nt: TGTGCCACCAGCAGGACTAGCGGGGACACCGGGGAGCTGTTTTTT
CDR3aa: CATSRTSGDTGELFF

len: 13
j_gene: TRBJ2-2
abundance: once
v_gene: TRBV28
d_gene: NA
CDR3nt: TGTGCCAGCTCGAGTCTTTTCGGGGAGGAGCTGTTTTTT
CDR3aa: CASSSLFGEELFF

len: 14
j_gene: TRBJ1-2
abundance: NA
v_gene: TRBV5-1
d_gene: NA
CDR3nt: TGCGCCAGCAGCTTGCAGGGGTTGGACTATGGCTACACCTTC
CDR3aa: CASSLQGLDYGYTF

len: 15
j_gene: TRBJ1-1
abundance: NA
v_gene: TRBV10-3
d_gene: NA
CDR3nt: TGTGCCATCAGTTCTGACCTGGGCATGAACACTGAAGCTTTCTTT
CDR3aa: CAISSDLGMNTEAFF

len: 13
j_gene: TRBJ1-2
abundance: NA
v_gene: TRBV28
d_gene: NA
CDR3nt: TGTGCCAGCAGTTTACGGGAGCCGTATGGCTACACCTTC
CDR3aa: CASSLREPYGYTF

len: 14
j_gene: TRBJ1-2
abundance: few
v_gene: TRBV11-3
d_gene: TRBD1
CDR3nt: TGTGCCAGCAGTTCGACAGGGACTAACTATGGCTACACCTTC
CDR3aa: CASSSTGTNYGYTF

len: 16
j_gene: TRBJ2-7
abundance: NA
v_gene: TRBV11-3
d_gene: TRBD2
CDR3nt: TGTGCCAGCAGCTTAGAGGGGGCTAGCGGGAGTCCCGAGCAGTACTTC
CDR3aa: CASSLEGASGSPEQYF

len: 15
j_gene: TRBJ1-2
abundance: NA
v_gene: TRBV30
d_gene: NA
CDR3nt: TGTGCCTGGAGTGTACCGGTGGGAGCGGCTTTCGGCTACACCTTC
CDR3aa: CAWSVPVGAAFGYTF

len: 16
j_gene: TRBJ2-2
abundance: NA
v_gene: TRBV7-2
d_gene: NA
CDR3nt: TGTGCCAGCAGCTATGCCGGGACAATTAACACCGGGGAGCTGTTTTTT
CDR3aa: CASSYAGTINTGELFF

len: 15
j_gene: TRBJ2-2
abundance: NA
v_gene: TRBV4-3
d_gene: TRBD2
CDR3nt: TGCGCCAGCAGCCGGGCGGGAGAAAACACCGGGGAGCTGTTTTTT
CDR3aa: CASSRAGENTGELFF

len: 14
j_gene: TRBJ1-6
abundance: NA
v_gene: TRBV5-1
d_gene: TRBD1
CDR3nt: TGCGCCAGCAGCTACAGGGGGGAAAATTCACCCCTCCACTTT
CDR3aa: CASSYRGENSPLHF

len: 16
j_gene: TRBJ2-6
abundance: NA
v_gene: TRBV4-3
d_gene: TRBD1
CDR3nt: TGCGCCAGCAGCCAATACAGGGGGCTTGGGGCCAACGTCCTGACTTTC
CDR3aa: CASSQYRGLGANVLTF

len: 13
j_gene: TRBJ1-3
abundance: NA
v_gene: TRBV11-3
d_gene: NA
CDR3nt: TGTGCCAGCAGCTTGAGCTCTGGAAACACCATATATTTT
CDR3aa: CASSLSSGNTIYF

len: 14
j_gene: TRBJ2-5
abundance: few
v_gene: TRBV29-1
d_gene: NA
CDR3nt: TGCAGCGTTGAAGATCCGGGAGAGAAAGAGACCCAGTACTTC
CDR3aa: CSVEDPGEKETQYF

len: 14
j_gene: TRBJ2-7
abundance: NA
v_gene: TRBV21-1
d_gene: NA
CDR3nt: TGTGCCAGCAGCAAATCTCCGAAACGGTACGAGCAGTACTTC
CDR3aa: CASSKSPKRYEQYF

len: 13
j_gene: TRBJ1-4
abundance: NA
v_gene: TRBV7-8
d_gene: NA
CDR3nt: TGTGCCAGCAGCTTAGCTCTGCGGGAAAAACTGTTTTTT
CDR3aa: CASSLALREKLFF

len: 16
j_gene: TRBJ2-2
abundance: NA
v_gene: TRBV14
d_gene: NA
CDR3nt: TGTGCCAGCAGCCTTTGGACATTAGCGAACACCGGGGAGCTGTTTTTT
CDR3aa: CASSLWTLANTGELFF

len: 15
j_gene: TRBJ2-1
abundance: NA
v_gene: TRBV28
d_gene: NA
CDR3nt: TGTGCCAGCAGTTTATTGGCGGGGCCCCGTAATGAGCAGTTCTTC
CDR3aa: CASSLLAGPRNEQFF

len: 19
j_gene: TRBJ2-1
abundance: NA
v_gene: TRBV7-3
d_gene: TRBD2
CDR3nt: TGTGCCAGCAGCTCCGTGTCCGGGACTAGCGGGAGGGTCTACAATGAGCAGTTCTTC
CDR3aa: CASSSVSGTSGRVYNEQFF

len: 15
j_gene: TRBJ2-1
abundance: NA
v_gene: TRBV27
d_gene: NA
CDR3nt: TGTGCCAGCAGTTTGAGGGCCTACTGGGCCGATGAGCAGTTCTTC
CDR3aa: CASSLRAYWADEQFF

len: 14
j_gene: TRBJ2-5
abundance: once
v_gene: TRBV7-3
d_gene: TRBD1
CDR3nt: TGTGCCAGCAGCCTAGGGACAGGAGAAGAGACCCAGTACTTC
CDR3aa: CASSLGTGEETQYF

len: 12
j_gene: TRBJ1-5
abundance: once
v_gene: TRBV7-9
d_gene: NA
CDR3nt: TGTGCCAGCAGCCCCCTCAATCAGCCCCAGCATTTT
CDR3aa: CASSPLNQPQHF

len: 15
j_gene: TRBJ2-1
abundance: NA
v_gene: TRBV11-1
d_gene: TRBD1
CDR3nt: TGTGCCAGCAGCTGGGGACAGGGGAATTACAATGAGCAGTTCTTC
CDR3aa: CASSWGQGNYNEQFF

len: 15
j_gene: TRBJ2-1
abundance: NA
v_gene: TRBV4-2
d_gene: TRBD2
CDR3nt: TGTGCCAGCAGCCAAGGGGCGGGAGAGGTCAATGAGCAGTTCTTC
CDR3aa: CASSQGAGEVNEQFF

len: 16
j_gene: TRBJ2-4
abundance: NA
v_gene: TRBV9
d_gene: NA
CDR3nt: TGTGCCAGCAGCGTAGCTACGGGAGAGGGAGAAAACATTCAGTACTTC
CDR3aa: CASSVATGEGENIQYF

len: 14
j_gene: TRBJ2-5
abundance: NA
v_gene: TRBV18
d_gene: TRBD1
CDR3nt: TGTGCCAGCTCACCCGGGACAGGGGCGATTACCCAGTACTTC
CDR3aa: CASSPGTGAITQYF

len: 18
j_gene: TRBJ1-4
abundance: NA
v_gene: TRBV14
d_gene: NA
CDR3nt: TGTGCCAGCAGCCAAGGGGGAGTAGGGCACAGTCCTAATGAAAAACTGTTTTTT
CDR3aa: CASSQGGVGHSPNEKLFF

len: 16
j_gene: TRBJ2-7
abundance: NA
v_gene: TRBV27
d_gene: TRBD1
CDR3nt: TGTGCCAGCAGTTTCCCGGGGGACAGGGTGTCCTACGAGCAGTACTTC
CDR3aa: CASSFPGDRVSYEQYF